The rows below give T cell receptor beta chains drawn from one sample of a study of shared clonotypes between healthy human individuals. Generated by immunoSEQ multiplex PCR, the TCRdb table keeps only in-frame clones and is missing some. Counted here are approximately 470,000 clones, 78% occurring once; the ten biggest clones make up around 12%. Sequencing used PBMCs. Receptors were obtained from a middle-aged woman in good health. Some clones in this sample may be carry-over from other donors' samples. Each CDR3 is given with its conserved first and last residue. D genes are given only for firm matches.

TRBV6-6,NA,CASSYGPGQPQHF
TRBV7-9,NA,CASSMAGGSPLHF
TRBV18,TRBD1,CASSTSDRVNVGEQYF
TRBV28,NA,CASSLPRNRSPYNEQFF
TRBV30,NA,CACPRGGSGNTIYF
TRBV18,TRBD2,CASSATSGSPHEQFF
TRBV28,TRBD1,CASSWPGQVNTEAFF
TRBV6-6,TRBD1,CASSSGTGLLFEQYF
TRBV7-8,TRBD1,CASSPLTPGQGAHEQFF
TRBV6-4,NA,CASSDSKMGCTYNEQFF
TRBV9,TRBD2,CASSAGTITYNEQFF
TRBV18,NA,CASSPPVSSNLDNEQFF
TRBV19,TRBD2,CASSREETDTQYF
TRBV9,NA,CAGSPDEKTNTEAFF
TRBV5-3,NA,CARSVSGVCQPQHF
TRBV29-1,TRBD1,CSVGGQGRSNTEAFF
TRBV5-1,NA,CASSPRGAQEHPGGYEQYF
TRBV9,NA,CASSVATSGYTGELFF
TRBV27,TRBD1,CATSRPTGGNYGYTF
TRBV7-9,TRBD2,CASSVGLAGAMDTQYF
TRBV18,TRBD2,CASSPLAGGETQYF
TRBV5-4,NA,CASSLDGSSYNEQFF
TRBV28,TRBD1,CASSLTRDRGGYTF
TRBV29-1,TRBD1,CSVARTGVNEQYF
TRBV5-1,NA,CASSLGRNTGTDTQYF
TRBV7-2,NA,CASSLVGGVGETQYF
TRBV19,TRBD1,CASSNSGTVFYEQYF
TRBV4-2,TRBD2,CASSPSGRVNTGELFF
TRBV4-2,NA,CASSQGGIDNEKLFF
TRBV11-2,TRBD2,CASSPGLASYEQYF
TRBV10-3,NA,CAISESSAVEFQYF
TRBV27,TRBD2,CASRPLAAPVYNEQFF
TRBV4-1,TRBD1,CASQGAGSYNEQFF
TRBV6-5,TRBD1,CASRYGTGGDNSPLHF
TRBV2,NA,CASSEVGGELFF
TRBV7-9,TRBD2,CASTTSGRADGELFF
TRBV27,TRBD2,CASSTSVGGSHTDTQYF
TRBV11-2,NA,CASSLDRRHNGYGYTF
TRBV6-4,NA,CASSEEGSGYNEQFF
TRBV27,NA,CASHKRDTDYEQYF
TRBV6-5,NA,CASSQQNEKLFF
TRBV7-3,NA,CASSPSGNNEQFF
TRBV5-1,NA,CASSSELGLGYNEQFF
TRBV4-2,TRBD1,CASSQQTGDQPQHF
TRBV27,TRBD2,CASSSGLGWEGEQFF
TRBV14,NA,CASSQDLTALPNEQYF
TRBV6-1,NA,CASSGGGSADEQFF
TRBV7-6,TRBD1,CASRRTGGATNEKLFF
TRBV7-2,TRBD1,CASSPIRRGQNEKLFF
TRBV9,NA,CASSPWGGNTGELFF
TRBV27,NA,CASSLTAGQETQYF
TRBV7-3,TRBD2,CASSWTGGPTYEQYF
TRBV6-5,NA,CASRSGQTLNTEAFF
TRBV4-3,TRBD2,CASSQENGREYTQYF